This T cell receptor (beta chain) was observed in a study of post-analysis software for immune sequencing data. Study at large: The disease courses spanned relapsing-remitting, secondary progressive and progressive-relapsing forms of multiple sclerosis. Whole-study findings and limits: Roughly 5 TRBV segments occurring more often in patients than controls included TRBV5-6, TRBV5-1 and TRBV20-1. When the samples were clustered directly with F measure, those that had been prepared in the same batch showed strong co-clustering. Significantly lower normalized Chao1 diversity was seen in multiple sclerosis patients than in controls.

cDNA libraries of TCR beta carried unique molecular identifiers. Each sample of about 0.95 to 11 million input T cells yielded about 500,000 cDNA molecules, so each molecule approximated one T cell. MiXCR was run by TCRdb on the PCR reads, yielding one entry per CDR3 protein. The repertoire includes about 560,000 distinct CDR3 sequences, 44% of them detected once, and under 2% sits in the top ten. Comments on this clonotype: Its antigen is currently unknown.

The CDR3 has 14 amino acids. V lost 6 bases and J lost 2; bases outside the gene matches: 2. CDR1 MDHEN and CDR2 SYDVKM come from the germline V gene. The V gene is TRBV28, the J gene TRBJ2-4, with 9 bases that match TRBD1. This clonotype was obtained from a girl between 10 and 17 years old with multiple sclerosis. What was sequenced was blood. The CDR3 DNA reads TGTGCCAGCAGGGACAGGGGATCCAAAAACATTCAGTACTTC. Translating it yields CASRDRGSKNIQYF.